Described below is a single TCR beta chain sequence and its context. The target antigen is unknown. This entry comes from a study of CD8 T cells in Susac syndrome. Study context: Within the group of sequenced Susac syndrome patients, six had active disease and eight were in remission. Overall study results and limits: The study found that Susac CD8+ clonal expansion peaked in TEMRA cells and active patients.

Random hexamers primed reverse transcription of roughly 0.5 to 1 ug RNA. A multiplex approach, immunoSEQ multiplex PCR, amplified TCR beta CDR3 across 54 Vbeta and 13 Jbeta. TCRdb analysed the immunoSEQ multiplex PCR reads with MiXCR anew, one entry per CDR3 protein. The sample lists about 80,000 distinct CDR3 sequences, approximately 95% seen once, with roughly 1% in the top ten. Negative isolation yielded CD8+ and CD4+ T cells; FACS enriched TEMRA cells. J gave up 9 bases and V 4 bases, and 8 bases lay outside the gene matches. The CDR3 spans 16 residues. The rearrangement joins TRBV12-3 or TRBV12-4 to TRBJ2-1, with 14 nucleotides matching TRBD2. The TCR sequence derives from a human donor with Susac syndrome. The sample comprised CD8+ T cells from PBMCs. The CDR3 here is CASSSGLAGGGSEQFF. CDR3 nucleotides: TGTGCCAGCAGTTCCGGACTAGCGGGAGGAGGGAGTGAGCAGTTCTTC.